These T cell receptor beta chains were read from a single sample in a study of post-analysis software for immune sequencing data. Each CDR3 protein gets one entry after TCRdb re-called the PCR reads with MiXCR. The table includes about 820,000 distinct CDR3 sequences, roughly 50% detected once. Sequenced sample: blood. These receptors were taken from a girl aged 5-17 years with multiple sclerosis. Both conserved end residues are part of each CDR3. A clone size is listed for some rows: how often the clone was seen (once, few, many), or a class if it is expanded.

>TRBV14|-
CASSRRTAANEKLFF
>TRBV7-6|-
CASSSIGLAGVTYEQYF
>TRBV6-5|few
CASSYTTQWKYGYTF
>TRBV5-1|-
CATRGTGAANYGYTF
>TRBV24-1|few
CATSDLRRGSSPAYEQYF
>TRBV3-1|once
CASSQLAGANTDTQYF
>TRBV3-1|once
CASSQDPPGRGTQYF
>TRBV29-1|-
CSVEDLGGGTYNEQFF
>TRBV4-1|-
CASSQEGRGASTDTQYF
>TRBV24-1|-
CATSDPGLGSNEQFF
>TRBV6-6|-
CASSTTGLYEKLFF
>TRBV20-1|once
CSARLGQPTDTQYF
>TRBV12-3/TRBV12-4|-
CASSPRTGGAGGYTF
>TRBV24-1|-
CATSDSSGQGAYNEQFF
>TRBV20-1|few
CSAMKPGLRTDTQYF
>TRBV6-5|once
CASSYDPQGTTYEQYF
>TRBV5-1|-
CASSLGADTLNYEKLFF
>TRBV18|-
CASSPPGHYEQFF
>TRBV29-1|few
CSVVAGTNYGYTF
>TRBV29-1|-
CSALLGGSYEQYF
>TRBV20-1|-
CSARAGARSTDTQYF
>TRBV7-6|-
CASSFGEQSYEQYF
>TRBV29-1|few
CSVVIREGTEAFF
>TRBV6-5|-
CASSYPTVRDKLDGRYQETQYF
>TRBV29-1|-
CSVEYRVDGYTF
>TRBV6-5|-
CASSHGGTDTQYF
>TRBV7-8|few
CASSYSISFWNEQYF
>TRBV3-1|few
CASSQAGVYNEQFF
>TRBV29-1|-
CSVGSTRFMNTEAFF
>TRBV20-1|few
CSASPGLIRNEKLFF
>TRBV29-1|-
CSVEREGGAGKYF
>TRBV25-1|-
CASSPRTSVEETQYF
>TRBV7-2|-
CASFGGTALNYGYTF
>TRBV2|-
CASSEALRGVTEAFF
>TRBV7-3|-
CASSDPRGPQNIQYF
>TRBV5-6|-
CASSYGRTDTQYF
>TRBV9|-
CASSAPTSGRANEQFF
>TRBV20-1|-
CSAPIAGGVADTQYF
>TRBV9|-
CASSVAGVVDTQYF
>TRBV27|-
CASSLPSGTYNEQFF
>TRBV6-5|-
CASSYLGGASYEQYF
>TRBV5-1|-
CASSPDRGGGNEQFF
>TRBV4-2|-
CASSLTGTGLADEQFF
>TRBV29-1|few
CSVGGSPKGTQYF
>TRBV12-3/TRBV12-4|-
CASSYGRDWETQYF
>TRBV12-3/TRBV12-4|-
CASSEAGTEDTDTQYF
>TRBV5-1|-
CASSGVQGPLANVLTF
>TRBV4-1|-
CASSQATQGGTGELFF
>TRBV12-3/TRBV12-4|-
CASSSDREVHEQFF
>TRBV12-5|-
CASFWDLYEQYF
>TRBV20-1|few
CSAQGTGQETQYF
>TRBV18|few
CASSDPRNYGYTF
>TRBV6-5|-
CASTGNTVNTEAFF
>TRBV5-1|-
CASSLRQGWRETQYF
>TRBV7-2|-
CASSTGGMSYEQYF
>TRBV20-1|-
CSALRPDTQYF
>TRBV3-1|-
CASSGDRDYEQYF
>TRBV9|-
CASSVASGGGDTQYF